This T cell receptor beta chain was sequenced during a study of cytomegalovirus exposure and HLA in healthy donors. Study at large: About 79 million unique TCRs from HLA-typed donors were held in an early data release.

With regard to this clone: Its antigen is not known.

General observations from the study: In vitro testing confirmed a few CMV-associated chains as specific for CMV antigens. V- and J-gene trimming of TCR beta was linked (in a later analysis) to a missense DCLRE1C variant.

The donors were healthy bone marrow donors. Researchers ran the PCR with 60 Vbeta and 13 Jbeta primers. Produced via immunoSEQ multiplex PCR; TCRdb's table is partial and in-frame only. The sample carries 100,000 to 150,000 clones, roughly 74% recorded once. This CDR3 is built from 13 residues. V dropped 3 bases and J dropped 7 bases, with 10 bases sitting between them. Germline lookup yields CDR1 SEHNR and CDR2 FQNEAQ (reference sequence). This TCR was recovered from a male donor in good health and CMV-seronegative. The V and J genes are TRBV7-9 and TRBJ2-1, with D perhaps matching TRBD2 (7 bases). Sequenced sample: PBMCs. The CDR3 reads CASSLGGRNEQFF. CDR3 in DNA: TGTGCCAGCAGCTTGGGGGGGCGGAATGAGCAGTTCTTC.